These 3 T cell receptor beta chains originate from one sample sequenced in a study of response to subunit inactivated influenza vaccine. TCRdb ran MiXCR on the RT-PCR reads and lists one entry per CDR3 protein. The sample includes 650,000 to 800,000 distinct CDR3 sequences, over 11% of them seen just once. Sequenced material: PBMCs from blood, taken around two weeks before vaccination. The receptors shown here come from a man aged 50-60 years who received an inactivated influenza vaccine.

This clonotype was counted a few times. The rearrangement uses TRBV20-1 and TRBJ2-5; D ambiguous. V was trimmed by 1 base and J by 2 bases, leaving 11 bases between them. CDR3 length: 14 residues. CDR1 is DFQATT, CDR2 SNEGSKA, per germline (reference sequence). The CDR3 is CSARGRTVQETQYF. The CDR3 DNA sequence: TGCAGTGCTAGAGGGCGAACCGTGCAAGAGACCCAGTACTTC.

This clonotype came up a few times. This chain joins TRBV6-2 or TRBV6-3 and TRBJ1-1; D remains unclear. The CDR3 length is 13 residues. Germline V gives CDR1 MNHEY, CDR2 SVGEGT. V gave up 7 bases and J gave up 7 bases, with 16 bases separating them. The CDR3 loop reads CASTDRTGDEAFF. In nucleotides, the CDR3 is TGTGCCAGCACCGACCGGACGGGCGATGAAGCTTTCTTT.

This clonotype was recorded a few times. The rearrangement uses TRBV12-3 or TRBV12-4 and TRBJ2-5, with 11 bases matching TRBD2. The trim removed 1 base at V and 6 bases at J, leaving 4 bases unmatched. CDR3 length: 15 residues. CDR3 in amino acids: CASSLVAGGGKTQYF. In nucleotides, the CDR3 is TGTGCCAGCAGTTTAGTAGCGGGAGGGGGCAAGACCCAGTACTTC.